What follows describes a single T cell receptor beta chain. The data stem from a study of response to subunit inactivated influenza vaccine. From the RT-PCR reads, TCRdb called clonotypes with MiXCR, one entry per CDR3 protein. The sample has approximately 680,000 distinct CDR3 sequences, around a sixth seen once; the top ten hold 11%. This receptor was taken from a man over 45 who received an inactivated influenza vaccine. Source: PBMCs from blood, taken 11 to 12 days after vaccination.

CDR3 amino acids: CASSLSSGGIYEQYF. The DNA of the CDR3 is TGCGCCAGCAGCTTGTCTAGCGGGGGGATCTACGAGCAGTACTTC. The chain uses TRBV5-1 and TRBJ2-7; 11 nucleotides match TRBD2. CDR1 and CDR2 (germline): SGHRS, YFSETQ. Trimming at V came to 1 base and at J to 3 bases, leaving 3 bases not matched to a gene. The CDR3 spans 15 residues. Together with reference TRBV5-1 and TRBJ2-7, the CDR3 gives the full variable domain: KAGVTQTPRYLIKTRGQQVTLSCSPISGHRSVSWYQQTPGQGLQFLFEYFSETQRNKGNFPGRFSGRQFSNSRSEMNVSTLELGDSALYLCASSLSSGGIYEQYFGPGTRLTVT.